What follows are 25 T cell receptor beta chains derived from one specimen sequenced in a study of T cells after posttransplantation cyclophosphamide. Only in-frame clones appear in the TCRdb table, and some are missing; sequencing was by immunoSEQ multiplex PCR. This repertoire holds some 40,000 clones, and none appear only once. Specimen: PBMCs. These receptors were taken from a man over 45 in good health, CMV-negative, and a related stem cell transplant donor.

This clone has a count of ten or more. The V call is TRBV4-1, the J call TRBJ2-7; possibly TRBD1 for D (7 bases). From germline, CDR1 is MGHRA and CDR2 YSYEKL. With 1 base removed from V and 5 bases from J, the gap between germline ends came to 15 bases. The CDR3 covers 15 residues. CDR3 bases: TGCGCCAGCAGCCAAGTGATCGCAGGGGGGAACGAGCAGTACTTC. Amino acids: CASSQVIAGGNEQYF.

This clone was recorded at least ten times. V gene TRBV5-1 combines with J gene TRBJ2-5, with 10 bases identical to TRBD2. The CDR3 consists of 14 residues. CDR1 SGHRS and CDR2 YFSETQ come from the germline V gene. V was clipped by 4 bases and J by 5 bases; unmatched bases: 5. The CDR3 region is CASSLAGVVETQYF. CDR3 DNA sequence: TGCGCCAGCAGCCTAGCGGGAGTAGTGGAGACCCAGTACTTC.

In this sample, this clone turned up many times. The chain carries TRBV5-1 and TRBJ2-1; 7 nucleotides agree with TRBD2. This CDR3 spans 16 amino acids. The trim removed 4 bases at V and 0 bases at J, leaving 7 bases unmatched. Per germline, CDR1 SGHRS and CDR2 YFSETQ. Written as DNA, the CDR3 is TGCGCCAGCAGCCTGACTAGCAGCAGCTCCTACAATGAGCAGTTCTTC. Its translation is CASSLTSSSSYNEQFF. The full variable domain, with the rest looked up from reference TRBV5-1 and TRBJ2-1, is KAGVTQTPRYLIKTRGQQVTLSCSPISGHRSVSWYQQTPGQGLQFLFEYFSETQRNKGNFPGRFSGRQFSNSRSEMNVSTLELGDSALYLCASSLTSSSSYNEQFFGPGTRLTVL.

In this sample, this clone turned up a few times. This may stem from a read error, because a much larger clone lies one nucleotide away. The chain carries TRBV6-1 and TRBJ1-3; D is unresolved. CDR3 length: 15 residues. Germline CDR1 MNHNS, CDR2 SASEGT. The V end lost 5 bases, the J end lost 9 bases, and 20 bases lay between the germline ends. CDR3 nucleotide sequence: TGTGCCAGCAGTTCCGAAGCGCGGGGTGGGAGCACCATATATTTT. Its protein is CASSSEARGGSTIYF.

This clone has at least ten counts. The chain carries TRBV2 and TRBJ2-5, with 9 positions matching TRBD1. Germline V gene lookup returns CDR1 SNHLY and CDR2 FYNNEI. V was clipped by 11 bases and J by 0 bases; unmatched bases: 7. This CDR3 is built from 14 residues. This chain's CDR3 is CAGGQGLNQETQYF. Written as DNA, the CDR3 is TGTGCCGGAGGACAGGGGCTAAACCAAGAGACCCAGTACTTC.

This clone was recorded a few times. This sequence joins TRBV11-1 and TRBJ2-5, with 9 bases fitting TRBD2. Germline loops: CDR1 SGHAT, CDR2 FQDESV (reference sequence). CDR3 length: 15 amino acids. Unmatched junction bases numbered 5, after V lost 4 bases and J lost 2 bases. This CDR3 is CASSSRLAVQETQYF. CDR3 bases: TGTGCCAGCAGCTCAAGACTAGCGGTACAAGAGACCCAGTACTTC.

There are many counts of this clone. The V and J genes are TRBV19 and TRBJ1-1, with 7 bases lining up with TRBD1. There are 14 residues in the CDR3. Germline V lookup: CDR1 LNHDA, CDR2 SQIVND (reference sequence). The V segment lost 1 base and the J segment 7 bases; nucleotides outside the gene matches: 6. In DNA, the CDR3 is TGTGCCAGTAGTATAGGAGGGGGCGCGGGTGAAGCTTTCTTT. This translates into CASSIGGGAGEAFF.

The table lists this clone with many counts. The V and J genes are TRBV29-1 and TRBJ2-1, with D possibly being TRBD2 (6 bases). This CDR3 contains 14 residues. Germline CDR1 SQVTM, CDR2 ANQGSEA. V lost 3 bases and J 2 bases, leaving 11 bases between the germline ends. This CDR3 is CSVDLAITYNEQFF. The CDR3 DNA follows: TGCAGCGTTGATCTAGCGATAACCTACAATGAGCAGTTCTTC.

There are many counts of this clone. CDR3: CASSIAPRATTDTQYF. Written as DNA, the CDR3 is TGTGCCAGTAGTATAGCCCCCCGAGCGACCACAGATACGCAGTATTTT. The genes are TRBV19 and TRBJ2-3, with D hard to call. The CDR3 runs 16 residues. Germline V gene data show CDR1 as LNHDA and CDR2 as SQIVND (reference sequence). V was pared by 1 base and J by 2 bases, with 13 bases between.

This clone was counted at least ten times. The V call is TRBV30, the J call TRBJ2-5, with TRBD1 matching 8 bases. Looked up from germline, CDR1 is GTSNPN and CDR2 is SVGIG (reference sequence). The ends lost 3 bases at V and 3 bases at J; junction bases unmatched: 3. The CDR3 contains 13 residues. CDR3: CAWRRTGKETQYF. Here the CDR3 DNA reads TGTGCCTGGAGGAGGACAGGGAAAGAGACCCAGTACTTC.

This clone was seen only a few times. V usage is TRBV7-9 and J usage is TRBJ2-3, with 9 nucleotides matching TRBD1. The length of the CDR3 is 15 residues. Germline CDR1 SEHNR, CDR2 FQNEAQ (reference sequence). The V gene end was trimmed by 5 bases and the J gene end by 1 base; junction bases not matched to a gene: 4. The CDR3, as DNA: TGTGCCAGCAGCCGGGACAGGGTGGGCACAGATACGCAGTATTTT. Residues: CASSRDRVGTDTQYF.

This clone was detected ten times or more. V and J are TRBV10-3 and TRBJ1-5, with D perhaps matching TRBD1 (6 bases). V was cut by 11 bases and J by 0 bases, with 17 bases left in between. The CDR3 runs 15 residues. Germline CDR1 reads ENHRY; CDR2 reads SYGVKD. The CDR3 loop is CAVGLGQTSNQPQHF. The CDR3 coding sequence is TGTGCCGTTGGCCTCGGACAGACTAGCAATCAGCCCCAGCATTTT.

This clone was seen ten or more times. This chain uses TRBV28 with TRBJ1-1, with D possibly being TRBD1 (5 bases). The CDR3 is made up of 11 amino acids. Germline loops: CDR1 MDHEN, CDR2 SYDVKM. Trimming cost V 7 bases and J 3 bases, with 6 bases left between them. This chain's CDR3 is CASTGDTEAFF. The CDR3 DNA is TGTGCCAGCACGGGGGACACTGAAGCTTTCTTT.

This sequence joins TRBV27 and TRBJ2-5, with 8 bases fitting TRBD1. Per germline, CDR1 MNHEY and CDR2 SMNVEV (reference sequence). The CDR3 is made up of 15 amino acids. V was pared by 4 bases and J by 3 bases, with 7 bases of the junction left unmatched. CDR3 nucleotides: TGTGCCAGCAGTTCGCAGGGGGCGTCGGAAGAGACCCAGTACTTC. Its protein product is CASSSQGASEETQYF.

This clone came up many times. This chain links TRBV11-2 with TRBJ2-1, with D perhaps TRBD2 (6 bases). V was shortened by 5 bases and J by 0 bases, with 17 bases between the two germline ends. CDR1 is SGHAT and CDR2 is FQNNGV in the germline V gene. The CDR3 is 17 residues long. DNA of the CDR3: TGTGCCAGCAGCCCGGAGGGGAGGAGGGCCTCCTACAATGAGCAGTTCTTC. Encoded protein: CASSPEGRRASYNEQFF. Supplemented by reference TRBV11-2 and TRBJ2-1, the full variable domain reads EAGVAQSPRYKIIEKRQSVAFWCNPISGHATLYWYQQILGQGPKLLIQFQNNGVVDDSQLPKDRFSAERLKGVDSTLKIQPAKLEDSAVYLCASSPEGRRASYNEQFFGPGTRLTVL.

This clone was recorded many times. This rearrangement joins TRBV2 to TRBJ1-1; D unclear. CDR3 size: 12 residues. Trimming removed 4 bases at V and 4 bases at J, with 7 bases between. Germline loops: CDR1 SNHLY, CDR2 FYNNEI. CDR3 bases: TGTGCCAGCAGTGCGGTCGGCACTGAAGCTTTCTTT. Translation gives CASSAVGTEAFF.

In its sample, this clone was seen a few times. The rearrangement uses TRBV11-3 and TRBJ2-7; TRBD2 agrees at 8 bases. Germline V gives CDR1 SGHNT, CDR2 YENEEA. The V and J ends lost 5 bases and 3 bases, in that order; junction bases with no gene match: 6. The CDR3 runs to 14 residues. The CDR3 DNA is TGTGCCAGCAGCCCGGGGGGGAGGAACTACGAGCAGTACTTC. Its protein product is CASSPGGRNYEQYF.

In its sample, this clone was seen many times. The J gene is TRBJ2-1, the V gene TRBV7-9; TRBD2 agrees at 7 bases. Germline CDR1 reads SEHNR; CDR2 reads FQNEAQ (reference sequence). V shed 8 bases and J 0 bases; nucleotides not matched to a gene: 4. The CDR3 totals 14 residues. The CDR3 nucleotides are TGTGCCAGCGCCGGGGGGAGCTCCTACAATGAGCAGTTCTTC. The encoded protein is CASAGGSSYNEQFF.

This clone turned up a few times. V and J are TRBV5-4 and TRBJ1-2; 8 bases are shared with TRBD1. CDR3 size: 19 residues. Germline V gives CDR1 SGHNT, CDR2 YYREEE (reference sequence). The V and J ends lost 6 bases and 4 bases, in that order; junction bases with no gene match: 23. For the CDR3, the DNA is TGTGCCAGCAACCACCCTAATGGGGGTCGAGACAGGGGTCTCTATGGCTACACCTTC. Translating it yields CASNHPNGGRDRGLYGYTF.

The rearrangement joins TRBV7-6 to TRBJ1-6; D is undetermined. Per germline, CDR1 SGHVS and CDR2 FNYEAQ. V dropped 1 base and J dropped 6 bases, with 7 bases sitting between them. The CDR3 is 14 residues long. The CDR3: CASSLVPINSPLHF. CDR3 sequence (DNA): TGTGCCAGCAGCTTAGTCCCTATTAATTCACCCCTCCACTTT.

This clone has at least ten counts. The V and J genes are TRBV29-1 and TRBJ2-1, with D maybe TRBD2 (5 bases). Per the germline V gene, CDR1 is SQVTM and CDR2 is ANQGSEA. V was cut by 5 bases and J by 8 bases, with 10 bases left in between. The CDR3 extends over 11 amino acids. For the CDR3, the DNA is TGCAGCGTTCTCTGGCGGGATGAGCAGTTCTTC. Amino acids: CSVLWRDEQFF.

This clone was found a few times. This rearrangement joins TRBV6-5 to TRBJ2-7, with 8 nucleotides matching TRBD1. CDR1 and CDR2 from the germline V gene are MNHEY and SVGAGI. The CDR3 runs to 15 residues. J lost 2 bases, V lost 4 bases, and 7 bases had no gene match. DNA for the CDR3: TGTGCCAGCAGTTCTTCAGGGGGCCTCCCCTACGAGCAGTACTTC. Its translation: CASSSSGGLPYEQYF.

There are many counts of this clone. J is TRBJ1-5 and V is TRBV10-3, with TRBD1 identical over 8 bases. Unmatched junction bases numbered 5, after V lost 6 bases and J lost 7 bases. Per germline, CDR1 ENHRY and CDR2 SYGVKD. The CDR3 spans 13 residues. The DNA of the CDR3 is TGTGCCATCAGCCCAGGGGGCGGGCAGCCCCAGCATTTT. Translating gives CAISPGGGQPQHF.

The sample holds many counts of this clone. The gene calls are TRBV5-4 and TRBJ2-1; 8 bases are a match to TRBD1. The CDR3 runs 16 residues. After removal of 2 bases from V and 2 bases from J, the junction contained 6 bases not matched to a gene. The germline gives CDR1 SGHNT, CDR2 YYREEE (reference sequence). The CDR3 spells CASSLGQGGTYNEQFF. Written as DNA, the CDR3 is TGTGCCAGCAGCTTAGGACAGGGAGGCACCTACAATGAGCAGTTCTTC.

This clone came up many times. V usage is TRBV9 and J usage is TRBJ2-2; 12 positions match TRBD2. Per germline, CDR1 SGDLS and CDR2 YYNGEE. The CDR3 covers 17 residues. After removal of 0 bases from V and 6 bases from J, the junction contained 6 bases not matched to a gene. CDR3 sequence: CASSVATLAGGPGELFF. The CDR3 nucleotides read TGTGCCAGCAGCGTAGCTACTCTAGCGGGAGGGCCCGGGGAGCTGTTTTTT.